The 26 T cell receptor beta chains in this list originate from one sample, sequenced in a study of radiotherapy plus CTLA-4 blockade in lung cancer. Only in-frame clones appear in the TCRdb table, and some are missing; sequencing was by immunoSEQ multiplex PCR. This table has some 12,000 clones, about 86% appearing once. The starting material was peripheral blood, obtained from a patient treated with radiotherapy plus ipilimumab. These receptors all come from a human donor with non-small cell lung cancer that progressed on radiotherapy plus ipilimumab.

This clone has more than one count but fewer than ten. The gene calls are TRBV18 and TRBJ2-7; 8 bases agree with TRBD1. This CDR3 comprises 18 residues. The V gene's germline CDR1 is KGHSH and CDR2 LQKENI. V gave up 0 bases and J gave up 5 bases; unmatched junction bases: 15. The CDR3 here is CASSPPGARTGSLHEQYF. The CDR3 coding sequence is TGTGCCAGCTCACCACCGGGGGCTAGGACAGGGAGCCTCCACGAGCAGTACTTC.

To note about this clone: Other DNA sequences in this sample translate to the same CDR3. J is TRBJ1-6 and V is TRBV19; D unresolved. Trimming took 9 bases from V and 6 from J, leaving 9 bases between them. Germline-derived CDR1 and CDR2 are LNHDA and SQIVND (reference sequence). CDR3 length: 12 residues. CDR3 nucleotide sequence: TGTGCCAGCACCTTAGGTAATTCACCCCTCCACTTT. It codes for CASTLGNSPLHF. The variable domain in full, completed from reference TRBV19 and TRBJ1-6, reads DGGITQSPKYLFRKEGQNVTLSCEQNLNHDAMYWYRQDPGQGLRLIYYSQIVNDFQKGDIAEGYSVSREKKESFPLTVTSAQKNPTAFYLCASTLGNSPLHFGNGTRLTVT.

The CDR3 bases are TGTGCCAGCAGTGGTGGGAGACAGGGTCATGATCTTAGAAACACCATATATTTT. This gives the protein CASSGGRQGHDLRNTIYF. This sequence joins TRBV25-1 and TRBJ1-3, with 7 positions matching TRBD1. The CDR3 length is 18 residues. Germline trimming cut 4 bases from V and 5 bases from J; bases unmatched to any gene: 17. Looked up from germline, CDR1 is MGHDK and CDR2 is SYGVNS.

The chain is built from TRBV5-6 and TRBJ2-7, with D unclear. Trimming removed 2 bases at V and 2 bases at J, with 8 bases between. CDR1 is SGHDT and CDR2 is YYEEEE in the germline V gene. The CDR3 totals 13 residues. CDR3 DNA: TGTGCCAGCAGCTTCGGCCAAGCCTACGAGCAGTACTTC. It translates to CASSFGQAYEQYF. Based on the CDR3 plus reference TRBV5-6 and TRBJ2-7, the full variable domain is DAGVTQSPTHLIKTRGQQVTLRCSPKSGHDTVSWYQQALGQGPQFIFQYYEEEERQRGNFPDRFSGHQFPNYSSELNVNALLLGDSALYLCASSFGQAYEQYFGPGTRLTVT.

This clone was seen a few times. The chain employs TRBV13 and TRBJ1-5; the D is unclear. The CDR3 is 14 amino acids. Trimming removed 6 bases from V and 1 base from J, with 10 bases in between. CDR1 is PRHDT, CDR2 FYEKMQ, per germline (reference sequence). The CDR3 loop is CASSSEASNQPQHF. CDR3 nucleotide sequence: TGTGCCAGCAGTTCGGAGGCAAGCAATCAGCCCCAGCATTTT.

The chain carries TRBV6-5 and TRBJ1-5; 9 bases match TRBD1. CDR3 length: 14 residues. V shed 5 bases, J shed 5 bases, and the junction held 4 bases outside the gene matches. Germline V gene sequence: CDR1 MNHEY, CDR2 SVGAGI. CDR3 in amino acids: CASSAGTGHQPQHF. In DNA, the CDR3 is TGTGCCAGCAGTGCCGGGACAGGGCATCAGCCCCAGCATTTT.

The genes are TRBV4-1 and TRBJ1-1; D ambiguous. The V end lost 1 base, the J end lost 4 bases, and 16 bases lay between the germline ends. The CDR3 loop spans 16 amino acids. Germline V gives CDR1 MGHRA, CDR2 YSYEKL. In DNA form, the CDR3 reads TGCGCCAGCAGCCAAGGGGCCCTTTGGGGTGGCACTGAAGCTTTCTTT. This translates into CASSQGALWGGTEAFF.

The rearrangement links TRBV29-1 to TRBJ1-1; 10 bases align to TRBD1. CDR3 length: 14 amino acids. CDR1 is SQVTM and CDR2 is ANQGSEA in the germline V gene. The V segment lost 4 bases and the J segment 5 bases; nucleotides outside the gene matches: 7. DNA for the CDR3: TGCAGCGTTGGGACAGGGGGAAGAGGGACTGAAGCTTTCTTT. It encodes CSVGTGGRGTEAFF.

This chain connects TRBV6-1 to TRBJ2-7; tentative D call: TRBD1 (6 bases). Germline CDR1 reads MNHNS; CDR2 reads SASEGT. The ends were cut back, 2 bases at V and 5 bases at J, with 13 bases in the middle. CDR3 length: 14 residues. CDR3 in amino acids: CASSESGDLNEQYF. DNA of the CDR3: TGTGCCAGCAGTGAATCAGGGGATCTGAACGAGCAGTACTTC.

The chain links TRBV7-9 to TRBJ1-1; the D is unclear. The CDR3 sequence is 12 residues long. V lost 1 base and J lost 6, with 6 bases in between. In germline, CDR1 is SEHNR, CDR2 FQNEAQ (reference sequence). CDR3 nucleotides: TGTGCCAGCAGCTTAGGTCCCCCTGAAGCTTTCTTT. Amino acid sequence: CASSLGPPEAFF.

This clone was detected a few times. This chain connects TRBV27 to TRBJ1-6, with 11 bases aligning to TRBD1. Germline CDR1 and CDR2: MNHEY and SMNVEV (reference sequence). The CDR3 is 19 amino acids. As DNA, the CDR3 is TGTGCAGCAGCTCAACCTTCGGACAGGGGGCCGGCGGATAATTCACCCCTCCACTTT. This encodes CAAAQPSDRGPADNSPLHF.

The rearrangement uses TRBV7-6 and TRBJ2-7, with 11 bases matching TRBD2. CDR1 and CDR2 from the germline V gene are SGHVS and FNYEAQ. The CDR3 totals 16 residues. The junction had 10 bases not matched to a gene; V was cut back by 5 bases and J by 4 bases. The DNA of the CDR3 is TGTGCCAGCAGCCTCACCTCGGGACTAGCGGTATACGAGCAGTACTTC. This translates into CASSLTSGLAVYEQYF.

This sequence joins TRBV5-1 and TRBJ1-1; 7 bases fit TRBD1. CDR3 length: 15 amino acids. With V trimmed by 4 bases and J by 1 base, 7 bases remained unmatched. CDR1 and CDR2 from the germline V gene are SGHRS and YFSETQ. Written as DNA, the CDR3 is TGCGCCAGCAGCGGGTCGGACAGGAGGAACACTGAAGCTTTCTTT. Its protein product is CASSGSDRRNTEAFF.

V is TRBV10-3 and J is TRBJ1-1; no firm D call. In germline, CDR1 is ENHRY, CDR2 SYGVKD. The germline V and J ends were trimmed by 7 bases and 5 bases, with 11 bases remaining between them. The CDR3 has 12 amino acids. The CDR3 region has the DNA TGTGCCATCAAGGAGGAGAGTACTGAAGCTTTCTTT. Amino acids: CAIKEESTEAFF.

The J gene is TRBJ1-5, the V gene TRBV19; D might be TRBD1 (5 bases). The CDR3 is 14 residues long. Trimming pared 7 bases from V and 5 bases from J, leaving 15 bases between. Germline V lookup: CDR1 LNHDA, CDR2 SQIVND (reference sequence). The CDR3 DNA reads as TGTGCCAGTAAGGAAGCAGGGATCTATCAGCCCCAGCATTTT. Translating it yields CASKEAGIYQPQHF. Full variable domain (outside the CDR3, taken from reference TRBV19 and TRBJ1-5): DGGITQSPKYLFRKEGQNVTLSCEQNLNHDAMYWYRQDPGQGLRLIYYSQIVNDFQKGDIAEGYSVSREKKESFPLTVTSAQKNPTAFYLCASKEAGIYQPQHFGDGTRLSIL.

V gene TRBV7-2 combines with J gene TRBJ2-7; 9 nucleotides match TRBD1. With 5 bases clipped from V and 5 bases from J, the junction kept 7 bases outside the gene matches. Germline CDR1 reads SGHTA; CDR2 reads FQGNSA. This CDR3 contains 14 residues. CDR3: CASSPGTGLDEQYF. DNA of the CDR3: TGTGCCAGCAGCCCCGGGACAGGGCTGGACGAGCAGTACTTC.

This rearrangement joins TRBV5-1 to TRBJ2-1; D may be TRBD2 (5 bases). CDR3 length: 15 residues. V lost 0 bases and J 6 bases, leaving 13 bases between the germline ends. Germline CDR1 and CDR2: SGHRS and YFSETQ. In DNA form, the CDR3 reads TGCGCCAGCAGCTTGGGGACTCCCCCCTCCAATGAGCAGTTCTTC. Protein product: CASSLGTPPSNEQFF.

The chain uses TRBV7-9 and TRBJ2-3; D call uncertain. Germline CDR1 and CDR2: SEHNR and FQNEAQ (reference sequence). Trimming left V 4 bases short and J 1 base short, with 3 bases between. The CDR3 is 12 amino acids. CDR3 region: CASSWGTDTQYF. The CDR3, as DNA: TGTGCCAGCAGCTGGGGCACAGATACGCAGTATTTT.

V and J are TRBV14 and TRBJ2-1; 7 bases align to TRBD2. The germline V gene encodes CDR1 SGHDN and CDR2 FVKESK. The trim removed 0 bases at V and 4 bases at J, leaving 18 bases unmatched. This CDR3 has 20 residues. CDR3 nucleotide sequence: TGTGCCAGCAGCCAAGACGGGGACTATCCGTGGTTGCACTTTTACAATGAGCAGTTCTTC. Amino acids: CASSQDGDYPWLHFYNEQFF.

The chain uses TRBV2 and TRBJ2-3; D gene uncertain. The germline CDR1 and CDR2 sequences are SNHLY and FYNNEI. This CDR3 has 13 residues. V was trimmed by 7 bases and J by 0 bases, leaving 8 bases between them. CDR3 bases: TGTGCCAGCAATACATATAGCACAGATACGCAGTATTTT. The encoded protein is CASNTYSTDTQYF.

The rearrangement joins TRBV5-1 to TRBJ2-1; D remains ambiguous. The germline V and J ends were trimmed by 3 bases and 0 bases, with 10 bases remaining between them. Germline CDR1 is SGHRS and CDR2 is YFSETQ. The CDR3 has 15 amino acids. The CDR3 loop reads CASSSDLSSYNEQFF. The CDR3 nucleotides read TGCGCCAGCAGCTCAGACTTGAGCTCCTACAATGAGCAGTTCTTC.

The chain employs TRBV5-5 and TRBJ1-2; the D is unclear. Germline V CDR1 and CDR2: SGHKS, YYEKEE (reference sequence). The CDR3 is 11 amino acids. V lost 2 bases to trimming and J lost 7 bases, with 6 bases between them. The CDR3 loop is CASSFGVGYTF. The DNA of the CDR3 is TGTGCCAGCAGCTTTGGGGTTGGCTACACCTTC.

The gene calls are TRBV6-1 and TRBJ1-3, with D possibly matching TRBD1 (6 bases). The germline V gene encodes CDR1 MNHNS and CDR2 SASEGT. Trimming pared 6 bases from V and 3 bases from J, leaving 12 bases between. There are 14 residues in the CDR3. This chain's CDR3 is CASRNRVNGNTIYF. The CDR3 region has the DNA TGTGCCAGCAGGAACAGGGTAAATGGAAACACCATATATTTT.

This chain joins TRBV29-1 and TRBJ1-1, with D perhaps matching TRBD1 (5 bases). V shed 4 bases and J shed 8 bases, with 17 bases lying between them. The CDR3 sequence is 13 residues long. The germline gives CDR1 SQVTM, CDR2 ANQGSEA. CDR3 nucleotide sequence: TGCAGCGTTGTTCACGCAGGGCGGATGGAAGCTTTCTTT. It specifies CSVVHAGRMEAFF.

The J gene is TRBJ1-5, the V gene TRBV2; D uncertain. The germline V gene encodes CDR1 SNHLY and CDR2 FYNNEI. V lost 6 bases to trimming and J lost 9 bases, with 15 bases between them. The CDR3 consists of 13 residues. The CDR3 spells CASRLDGNGPQHF. The CDR3 DNA is TGTGCCAGCAGACTGGACGGGAATGGGCCCCAGCATTTT.

The gene calls are TRBV5-4 and TRBJ2-7; 10 bases map to TRBD1. The V segment lost 3 bases and the J segment 5 bases; nucleotides outside the gene matches: 8. Germline CDR1 and CDR2: SGHNT and YYREEE (reference sequence). This CDR3 has 15 amino acids. The CDR3 region is CASSSEDRGPNEQYF. The CDR3 DNA reads TGTGCCAGCAGCTCGGAAGACAGGGGGCCCAACGAGCAGTACTTC.